Below are 14 T cell receptor beta chains sequenced from a single sample in a study of T cells in Graves' hyperthyroidism and ophthalmopathy. Amplified TCR beta CDR3 regions derived from RNA transcripts. HTBI primers drove first-round RT-PCR of the TCR CDR3. TCRdb recomputed calls from the multiplex PCR reads with MiXCR, one row per CDR3 protein. The sample yields 350,000 or so distinct CDR3 sequences, roughly 20% seen once. Sequencing was done on a sample of blood. These receptors were taken from a middle-aged woman with Graves' ophthalmopathy.

This clonotype has a count of ten or more. This chain links TRBV19 with TRBJ1-1; perhaps TRBD1 as D (6 bases). The germline CDR1 and CDR2 sequences are LNHDA and SQIVND (reference sequence). CDR3 length: 16 amino acids. V gave up 5 bases and J gave up 1 base, with 17 bases separating them. The CDR3 DNA follows: TGTGCCAGTAGTCTACGGCCCGGGACAAGGAACACTGAAGCTTTCTTT. It translates to CASSLRPGTRNTEAFF.

The table lists this clonotype with many counts. The CDR3 DNA reads as TGTGCCAGCAGTCCCGTCGAGGGGGCCCAGTACTTC. This codes for CASSPVEGAQYF. The chain joins TRBV27 to TRBJ2-5; D might be TRBD1 (6 bases). The CDR3 runs 12 residues. V lost 5 bases to trimming and J lost 9 bases, with 13 bases between them. CDR1 and CDR2 (germline): MNHEY, SMNVEV (reference sequence).

At least ten counts were recorded for this clonotype. The J gene is TRBJ2-4, the V gene TRBV11-2, with D possibly TRBD2 on 6 matching bases. The V end lost 0 bases, the J end lost 7 bases, and 13 bases lay between the germline ends. The CDR3 consists of 15 residues. Germline lookup yields CDR1 SGHAT and CDR2 FQNNGV. The CDR3: CASSLEYGGVNIQYF. CDR3 nucleotides: TGTGCCAGCAGCTTAGAATACGGAGGGGTCAACATTCAGTACTTC.

This clonotype was counted ten times or more. The V and J genes are TRBV9 and TRBJ1-5, with D perhaps TRBD1 (6 bases). CDR1 is SGDLS, CDR2 YYNGEE, per germline. Between the trimmed V and J ends, which lost 9 bases and 7 bases, there was a span of 17 bases. The CDR3 extends over 13 amino acids. The CDR3 sequence is CANSSGVGQPQHF. The CDR3 bases are TGTGCCAACAGTTCAGGGGTAGGGCAGCCCCAGCATTTT. Variable domain in full (rest from reference TRBV9 and TRBJ1-5): DSGVTQTPKHLITATGQRVTLRCSPRSGDLSVYWYQQSLDQGLQFLIQYYNGEERAKGNILERFSAQQFPDLHSELNLSSLELGDSALYFCANSSGVGQPQHFGDGTRLSIL.

The chain joins TRBV6-1 to TRBJ2-6; TRBD1 agrees at 12 bases. In germline, CDR1 is MNHNS, CDR2 SASEGT. This CDR3 region has 19 residues. The trim removed 6 bases at V and 2 bases at J, leaving 11 bases unmatched. Written as DNA, the CDR3 is TGTGCCAGCAGGGGAGCGGGACAGGGGGCTCCCGCTGGGGCCAACGTCCTGACTTTC. Residues: CASRGAGQGAPAGANVLTF.

Note on this clonotype: A much larger clone differs from this one at a single base, so this may be a read error. The gene calls are TRBV10-3 and TRBJ2-2, with no clear D. The germline V gene has CDR1 ENHRY and CDR2 SYGVKD. This CDR3 contains 14 residues. The CDR3, as DNA: TGTGCCACCAGTGCGAAAGACCACACCGGGGAGCTGTTTTTT. Translated, it gives CATSAKDHTGELFF.

The sample holds many counts of this clonotype. V is TRBV6-1 and J is TRBJ1-5; D not certain. CDR1 and CDR2 from the germline V gene are MNHNS and SASEGT. The V and J ends lost 6 bases and 3 bases respectively, with 15 bases between them. CDR3 length equals 15 residues. As DNA, the CDR3 is TGTGCCAGCAGCCCAGGCCCCTGGGCCAATCAGCCCCAGCATTTT. Encoded protein: CASSPGPWANQPQHF.

This clonotype has a count of ten or more. The chain joins TRBV6-1 to TRBJ1-1; 7 bases are shared with TRBD1. This CDR3 region has 15 residues. In germline, CDR1 is MNHNS, CDR2 SASEGT. With V trimmed by 6 bases and J by 7 bases, 14 bases remained unmatched. CDR3 bases: TGTGCCAGCAGCGTAGGTACAGGGGATTTGTTTGAAGCTTTCTTT. It codes for CASSVGTGDLFEAFF.

The chain joins TRBV5-5 to TRBJ2-5, with D possibly called TRBD1 or TRBD2 (5 bases each). The CDR3 spans 15 residues. Germline CDR1 is SGHKS and CDR2 is YYEKEE (reference sequence). Trimming took 5 bases from V and 2 from J, leaving 16 bases between them. This CDR3 reads CASRARGWSQETQYF. The DNA of the CDR3 is TGTGCCAGCAGGGCGAGGGGTTGGTCTCAAGAGACCCAGTACTTC.

This clonotype was recorded at least ten times. CDR3 nucleotides: TGTGCCAGCGGGGAGGGCCAGGAAGGCAACGAGCAGTACTTC. It encodes CASGEGQEGNEQYF. The chain uses TRBV11-2 and TRBJ2-7, with TRBD2 identical over 7 bases. This CDR3 has 14 amino acids. Looked up from germline, CDR1 is SGHAT and CDR2 is FQNNGV. Unmatched junction bases numbered 12, after V lost 8 bases and J lost 5 bases.

The chain recombines TRBV29-1 with TRBJ2-7; D possibly corresponds to TRBD2 (6 bases). Trimming took off 4 bases at V and 0 bases at J, with 10 bases between the two ends. The CDR3 runs 13 residues. Germline loops: CDR1 SQVTM, CDR2 ANQGSEA. In DNA form, the CDR3 reads TGCAGCGTTGTCCTAGCGCTCTCCTACGAGCAGTACTTC. The encoded protein is CSVVLALSYEQYF.

This clonotype was recorded at least ten times. The chain combines TRBV28 with TRBJ2-7, with 7 bases fitting TRBD1. CDR3 length: 15 residues. CDR1 MDHEN and CDR2 SYDVKM come from the germline V gene. J lost 0 bases, V lost 2 bases, and 4 bases had no gene match. This CDR3 is CASSLLGQSSYEQYF. DNA for the CDR3: TGTGCCAGCAGTTTACTGGGACAGAGCTCCTACGAGCAGTACTTC.

This clonotype was seen more than once but under ten times. A much bigger clone sits one base away, suggesting this may be a read error. The chain couples TRBV20-1 to TRBJ2-4; 9 nucleotides match TRBD1. Germline loops: CDR1 DFQATT, CDR2 SNEGSKA (reference sequence). The CDR3 has 14 amino acids. The CDR3 is CSAPTGGGANTQYF. In nucleotides, the CDR3 is TGCAGTGCTCCCACAGGGGGCGGTGCGAACACTCAGTACTTC.

This clonotype occurred many times. V gene TRBV2 combines with J gene TRBJ2-7; 9 bases are shared with TRBD2. With V trimmed by 4 bases and J by 6 bases, 10 bases remained unmatched. Germline V CDR1 and CDR2: SNHLY, FYNNEI. This CDR3 has 15 amino acids. The chain's CDR3 is CASSVSKAGGGEQYF. CDR3 coding DNA: TGTGCCAGCAGTGTATCCAAAGCGGGAGGAGGCGAGCAGTACTTC.